The 25 T cell receptor beta chains given below trace back to one sample, sequenced in a study of shared clonotypes between healthy human individuals. Using immunoSEQ multiplex PCR, the repertoire was profiled, and TCRdb retains in-frame clones only, with some absent. The table has roughly 2 million clones, 85% to 95% seen once; the top ten hold 0.1% to 0.15%. Sequences were obtained from naive CD4+ T cells sorted from blood. The subset: CD45RA+ positively selected. These receptors were taken from a man between 18 and 35 years old in good health.

The rearrangement links TRBV5-4 to TRBJ1-3; TRBD1 is a possible D gene (5 bases). V shed 1 base and J shed 4 bases, with 12 bases lying between them. This CDR3 has 15 amino acids. Germline assignment: CDR1 SGHNT and CDR2 YYREEE (reference sequence). In DNA, the CDR3 is TGTGCCAGCAGCTTGAGGGGTAACGTGGGAAACACCATATATTTT. Protein product: CASSLRGNVGNTIYF.

The V gene is TRBV7-2, the J gene TRBJ1-2; possible D gene TRBD1, 5 bases. Germline V lookup: CDR1 SGHTA, CDR2 FQGNSA. Trimming removed 2 bases at V and 8 bases at J, with 21 bases between. This CDR3 comprises 16 residues. The CDR3 DNA is TGTGCCAGCAGCTTAAAGCGGGCAGGGTGGGGAGAGGGCTACACCTTC. It codes for CASSLKRAGWGEGYTF.

V gene TRBV11-2 combines with J gene TRBJ2-1; 10 bases match TRBD2. Trimming cost V 2 bases and J 6 bases; bases outside gene matches: 1. The germline gives CDR1 SGHAT, CDR2 FQNNGV. This CDR3 has 14 amino acids. This CDR3 is CASSLTSGTNEQFF. CDR3 DNA: TGTGCCAGCAGCTTAACTAGCGGGACCAATGAGCAGTTCTTC.

V is TRBV5-8 and J is TRBJ1-2; 10 bases match TRBD1. V trimming: 4 bases; J trimming: 2 bases; junction bases outside the gene matches: 5. The CDR3 is 15 residues long. Germline CDR1 reads SGHTS; CDR2 reads YDEGEE. The CDR3 DNA reads TGTGCCAGCAGCCCGGGACAGGGGATCAACTATGGCTACACCTTC. This codes for CASSPGQGINYGYTF.

V and J are TRBV5-6 and TRBJ1-2; D may be TRBD1 (5 bases). This CDR3 comprises 14 residues. The V end was cut by 0 bases, the J end by 2 bases, with 8 bases between. Germline V gives CDR1 SGHDT, CDR2 YYEEEE. The CDR3 DNA reads TGTGCCAGCAGCTTGGGACAGATGAACTATGGCTACACCTTC. This gives the protein CASSLGQMNYGYTF.

This clone has a single count. The CDR3 region is CASSLAARLETQYF. The DNA for the CDR3 is TGTGCCAGCAGCTTAGCCGCTAGACTAGAGACCCAGTACTTC. The V call is TRBV11-2, the J call TRBJ2-5; D unresolved. The V end lost 1 base, the J end lost 4 bases, and 10 bases lay between the germline ends. Germline V gives CDR1 SGHAT, CDR2 FQNNGV. The CDR3 consists of 14 residues. The full variable domain, rest sourced from reference TRBV11-2 and TRBJ2-5, is EAGVAQSPRYKIIEKRQSVAFWCNPISGHATLYWYQQILGQGPKLLIQFQNNGVVDDSQLPKDRFSAERLKGVDSTLKIQPAKLEDSAVYLCASSLAARLETQYFGPGTRLLVL.

This clone has just a few counts. This same CDR3 is encoded by further DNA sequences in the sample. The rearrangement uses TRBV10-1 and TRBJ2-7; D is perhaps TRBD1 (5 bases). Germline assignment: CDR1 WNHNN and CDR2 SYGVQD (reference sequence). This CDR3 spans 14 amino acids. Trimming shortened V by 0 bases and J by 2 bases, and 8 bases separated the two germline ends. CDR3: CASSESDRAYEQYF. The CDR3 bases are TGCGCCAGCAGTGAGTCTGACAGAGCCTACGAGCAGTACTTC.

CDR3 coding DNA: TGCGCCAGCAGCTTTCACAGGGTTGGCGAGCAGTACTTC. This sequence encodes CASSFHRVGEQYF. V gene TRBV4-1 combines with J gene TRBJ2-7; maybe TRBD1 (6 bases). There are 13 residues in the CDR3. Germline assignment: CDR1 MGHRA and CDR2 YSYEKL. Trimming removed 5 bases from V and 6 bases from J, with 14 bases in between.

The chain has TRBV4-1 and TRBJ2-7; TRBD2 matches at 13 bases. This CDR3 region has 15 residues. V dropped 3 bases and J dropped 6; count of bases not matched to a gene: 5. Germline V gene data show CDR1 as MGHRA and CDR2 as YSYEKL. CDR3 in DNA: TGCGCCAGCAGCCAGAGACTAGCGGGAGGCCCCGAGCAGTACTTC. The encoded protein is CASSQRLAGGPEQYF.

CDR3 coding DNA: TGTGCCAGCATCCGGGGTGGCTACGAGCAGTACTTC. Protein sequence: CASIRGGYEQYF. This chain links TRBV2 with TRBJ2-7; the D gene is possibly TRBD2 (5 bases). Germline-derived CDR1 and CDR2 are SNHLY and FYNNEI. V lost 7 bases and J lost 3, with 10 bases in between. The CDR3 runs 12 residues.

The chain is built from TRBV25-1 and TRBJ2-3, with D perhaps being TRBD1 or TRBD2 (5 bases each). The CDR3 totals 15 residues. Germline loops: CDR1 MGHDK, CDR2 SYGVNS. V lost 2 bases and J 2 bases, leaving 11 bases between the germline ends. CDR3 in amino acids: CASSEGTPPTDTQYF. For the CDR3, the DNA is TGTGCCAGCAGTGAAGGGACGCCACCCACAGATACGCAGTATTTT.

The V gene is TRBV19, the J gene TRBJ1-1, with 9 positions matching TRBD1. V trimming: 4 bases; J trimming: 4 bases; junction bases outside the gene matches: 10. Germline CDR1 LNHDA, CDR2 SQIVND (reference sequence). The CDR3 covers 16 residues. The CDR3, as DNA: TGTGCCAGTAGTACCCCGAGACAGGGGGTGGGCACTGAAGCTTTCTTT. Translated, it gives CASSTPRQGVGTEAFF. The full variable domain, rest sourced from reference TRBV19 and TRBJ1-1, is DGGITQSPKYLFRKEGQNVTLSCEQNLNHDAMYWYRQDPGQGLRLIYYSQIVNDFQKGDIAEGYSVSREKKESFPLTVTSAQKNPTAFYLCASSTPRQGVGTEAFFGQGTRLTVV.

J is TRBJ2-7 and V is TRBV5-4, with TRBD2 matching 15 bases. Germline CDR1 SGHNT, CDR2 YYREEE (reference sequence). This CDR3 comprises 17 residues. The J segment lost 2 bases and the V segment lost 3 bases, leaving 6 bases of the junction unmatched. The CDR3 nucleotides read TGTGCCAGCAGCTCCGGGACTAGCGGGGGGCATACCTACGAGCAGTACTTC. Translation gives CASSSGTSGGHTYEQYF.

The CDR3 bases are TGCGCCAGCAGGGAGCTTATAGTGGCCGATACGCAGTATTTT. Its protein is CASRELIVADTQYF. This chain uses TRBV5-1 with TRBJ2-3; unclear D gene. The germline CDR1 and CDR2 sequences are SGHRS and YFSETQ. The CDR3 is 14 amino acids. V was clipped by 5 bases and J by 6 bases, with 16 bases between them. The complete variable domain, with remaining parts taken from reference TRBV5-1 and TRBJ2-3, reads KAGVTQTPRYLIKTRGQQVTLSCSPISGHRSVSWYQQTPGQGLQFLFEYFSETQRNKGNFPGRFSGRQFSNSRSEMNVSTLELGDSALYLCASRELIVADTQYFGPGTRLTVL.

The CDR3 region has the DNA TGTGCCAGCAGCTTAGCTCCCAGGGGTTACACAGATACGCAGTATTTT. It codes for CASSLAPRGYTDTQYF. The V call is TRBV11-2, the J call TRBJ2-3, with D possibly TRBD1 on 6 matching bases. The germline V and J ends were trimmed by 1 base and 2 bases, with 13 bases remaining between them. The V gene's germline CDR1 is SGHAT and CDR2 FQNNGV. The CDR3 totals 16 residues.

This clone turned up a few times. The CDR3 DNA is TGTGCAAGTCGCTTCTTGGGACAGAGACGCGCCGGGGAGCTGTTTTTT. It codes for CASRFLGQRRAGELFF. The chain has TRBV12-2 and TRBJ2-2; the table assigns TRBD1, which was not confirmed against the DNA. TRBV12-2 is labeled a pseudogene. The CDR3 consists of 16 residues.

The chain couples TRBV30 to TRBJ1-2; no definite D call. Between the trimmed V and J ends, which lost 0 bases and 7 bases, there was a span of 12 bases. The CDR3 is 13 residues long. Germline V CDR1 and CDR2: GTSNPN, SVGIG (reference sequence). The CDR3 region is CAWSVNSGSGYTF. The CDR3 bases are TGTGCCTGGAGTGTAAACAGCGGGAGTGGCTACACCTTC.

This clone showed up just once. The chain recombines TRBV2 with TRBJ2-4; a possible D gene is TRBD1 (5 bases). This CDR3 has 12 amino acids. Trimming cost V 7 bases and J 13 bases, with 17 bases left between them. Germline CDR1 reads SNHLY; CDR2 reads FYNNEI. CDR3 residues: CASNEGVGAQYF. The CDR3 region has the DNA TGTGCCAGCAACGAAGGGGTTGGGGCCCAGTACTTC.

The chain has TRBV5-4 and TRBJ2-2, with TRBD1 identical over 7 bases. The germline CDR1 and CDR2 sequences are SGHNT and YYREEE (reference sequence). Germline trimming cut 3 bases from V and 8 bases from J; bases unmatched to any gene: 10. CDR3 size: 15 residues. The CDR3 region is CASSSPGTAVGELFF. For the CDR3, the DNA is TGTGCCAGCAGCTCTCCCGGGACAGCCGTGGGGGAGCTGTTTTTT.

The chain joins TRBV6-5 to TRBJ1-1; no firm D call. The V gene's germline CDR1 is MNHEY and CDR2 SVGAGI. The CDR3 contains 15 residues. V was shortened by 0 bases and J by 4 bases, with 12 bases between the two germline ends. The CDR3 spells CASSYSIAVGTEAFF. CDR3 coding DNA: TGTGCCAGCAGTTACTCGATAGCAGTGGGCACTGAAGCTTTCTTT.

This sequence joins TRBV6-6 and TRBJ1-2; D gene unclear. Deletions cut 10 bases from V and 3 bases from J, with 12 bases between. The CDR3 totals 12 residues. Germline CDR1 reads MNHNY; CDR2 reads SVGAGI (reference sequence). The DNA of the CDR3 is TGTGCCACGACGGCCTCGGACTATGGCTACACCTTC. It yields the protein CATTASDYGYTF.

This clone appeared once. The chain employs TRBV18 and TRBJ2-3; perhaps D is TRBD1 or TRBD2 (6 bases each). V lost 1 base to trimming and J lost 2 bases, with 10 bases between them. Per germline, CDR1 KGHSH and CDR2 LQKENI. The CDR3 loop spans 15 amino acids. The CDR3 DNA is TGTGCCAGCTCACCACTCGGGGGCCTCACAGATACGCAGTATTTT. This gives the protein CASSPLGGLTDTQYF. The whole variable domain, filled in from reference TRBV18 and TRBJ2-3, reads NAGVMQNPRHLVRRRGQEARLRCSPMKGHSHVYWYRQLPEEGLKFMVYLQKENIIDESGMPKERFSAEFPKEGPSILRIQQVVRGDSAAYFCASSPLGGLTDTQYFGPGTRLTVL.

The V call is TRBV7-9, the J call TRBJ2-7; D is tentatively TRBD1 or TRBD2 (5 bases each). Germline CDR1 is SEHNR and CDR2 is FQNEAQ (reference sequence). The CDR3 has 16 residues. V lost 2 bases and J 1 base, leaving 15 bases between the germline ends. CDR3: CASSLQWGRGSYEQYF. In DNA, the CDR3 is TGTGCCAGCAGCTTACAGTGGGGACGCGGGTCCTACGAGCAGTACTTC.

J is TRBJ2-7 and V is TRBV11-2, with 7 bases aligning to TRBD2. Losses at the gene ends were 3 bases for V and 3 bases for J; bases not matched to a gene: 14. The CDR3 is 17 amino acids. Per germline, CDR1 SGHAT and CDR2 FQNNGV. CDR3 in DNA: TGTGCCAGCAGCTTCAAGGGCGGGGCGGGAGATTTCTACGAGCAGTACTTC. Translated, it gives CASSFKGGAGDFYEQYF. The full variable domain, completed using reference TRBV11-2 and TRBJ2-7, is EAGVAQSPRYKIIEKRQSVAFWCNPISGHATLYWYQQILGQGPKLLIQFQNNGVVDDSQLPKDRFSAERLKGVDSTLKIQPAKLEDSAVYLCASSFKGGAGDFYEQYFGPGTRLTVT.

The chain uses TRBV7-9 and TRBJ1-5, with 7 bases matching TRBD1. The junction had 14 bases not matched to a gene; V was cut back by 7 bases and J by 2 bases. Germline loops: CDR1 SEHNR, CDR2 FQNEAQ (reference sequence). This CDR3 contains 17 residues. CDR3 coding DNA: TGTGCCAGCAATCACGGGCCAGGGGGAGGAGGCAATCAGCCCCAGCATTTT. Translated: CASNHGPGGGGNQPQHF.